These 30 T cell receptor beta chains share one sample of origin, sequenced in a study of T cell repertoires in cytomegalovirus infection. Their antigens are not known. MiXCR was run by TCRdb on the reads, yielding one entry per CDR3 protein. Among some 350,000 distinct CDR3 sequences, just under 30% were seen once, and the ten largest hold 20%. The sample in question was cultured PBMCs, obtained from culture after CMV antigen stimulation. These receptors all stem from a human donor in good health (CMV status not recorded). Some clones in this sample may be carry-over from other donors' samples.

This clonotype occurred many times. This rearrangement joins TRBV7-6 to TRBJ1-3; D is ambiguous. The CDR3 is made up of 16 amino acids. V lost 2 bases and J lost 2, with 13 bases in between. Germline-derived CDR1 and CDR2 are SGHVS and FNYEAQ. Here the CDR3 DNA reads TGTGCCAGCAGCTTAAGTTCGGGCATACCTGGAAACACCATATATTTT. It translates to CASSLSSGIPGNTIYF.

This clonotype was found once. The genes are TRBV4-1 and TRBJ2-6; D remains ambiguous. The CDR3 totals 15 residues. Trimming cost V 1 base and J 0 bases, with 4 bases left between them. Germline V gene data show CDR1 as MGHRA and CDR2 as YSYEKL. The CDR3 region has the DNA TGCGCCAGCAGCCAAGGAGACTCTGGGGCCAACGTCCTGACTTTC. Protein: CASSQGDSGANVLTF.

This clonotype turned up a few times. V gene TRBV12-5 combines with J gene TRBJ2-2; D gene ambiguous. Germline V gene sequence: CDR1 LGHNT, CDR2 FRNRAP. The CDR3 extends over 16 amino acids. V lost 2 bases to trimming and J lost 1 base, with 11 bases between them. CDR3 nucleotide sequence: TGTGCTAGTGGTTTGATCCAGACACGGAACACCGGGGAGCTGTTTTTT. As protein: CASGLIQTRNTGELFF.

V is TRBV5-5 and J is TRBJ1-2, with no clear D. The CDR3 runs 13 residues. Looked up from germline, CDR1 is SGHKS and CDR2 is YYEKEE (reference sequence). The V end was cut by 7 bases, the J end by 3 bases, with 13 bases between. CDR3 DNA: TGTGCCAGCTTTAAGCCCCCTGACTATGGCTACACCTTC. This codes for CASFKPPDYGYTF.

This clonotype was counted at least ten times. V gene TRBV7-8 combines with J gene TRBJ2-1; 12 bases match TRBD2. This CDR3 has 17 residues. Per the germline V gene, CDR1 is SGHVS and CDR2 is FQNEAQ. The trim removed 2 bases at V and 6 bases at J, leaving 8 bases unmatched. CDR3: CASSLSASGGETNEQFF. CDR3 bases: TGTGCCAGCAGCTTATCGGCTAGCGGGGGGGAAACCAATGAGCAGTTCTTC.

The genes are TRBV6-5 and TRBJ2-7; D gene ambiguous. Looked up from germline, CDR1 is MNHEY and CDR2 is SVGAGI. Trimming removed 2 bases at V and 1 base at J, with 15 bases between. The CDR3 runs 16 residues. The CDR3 sequence is CASSYGPGTISYEQYF. CDR3 DNA: TGTGCCAGCAGTTACGGGCCGGGTACCATTTCCTACGAGCAGTACTTC.

The J gene is TRBJ2-7, the V gene TRBV11-2, with TRBD1 matching over 7 bases. With V trimmed by 4 bases and J by 4 bases, 10 bases remained unmatched. Per the germline V gene, CDR1 is SGHAT and CDR2 is FQNNGV. The CDR3 contains 15 residues. CDR3 DNA sequence: TGTGCCAGCAGCTCCCCTCGTGGCAGGGGGTACGAGCAGTACTTC. Its protein is CASSSPRGRGYEQYF.

This chain connects TRBV20-1 to TRBJ1-5, with D possibly being TRBD1 (5 bases). The CDR3 has 15 amino acids. V was cut by 3 bases and J by 0 bases, with 12 bases left in between. Germline-derived CDR1 and CDR2 are DFQATT and SNEGSKA (reference sequence). CDR3 DNA: TGCAGTGCTAGTGGTGGGGGGAATAGCAATCAGCCCCAGCATTTT. Amino acid sequence: CSASGGGNSNQPQHF.

This sequence joins TRBV6-8 and TRBJ1-5, with D possibly being TRBD1 (6 bases). Trimming shortened V by 9 bases and J by 7 bases, and 16 bases separated the two germline ends. CDR1 is MNHGY and CDR2 is SAAAGT in the germline V gene. The CDR3 loop spans 13 amino acids. The CDR3 nucleotides are TGTGCCAGTCTTGGGGGGCACGGCCAGCCCCAGCATTTT. Amino acids: CASLGGHGQPQHF.

The rearrangement joins TRBV27 to TRBJ2-7; 8 positions match TRBD1. Trimming cost V 6 bases and J 2 bases; bases outside gene matches: 6. The CDR3 runs 14 residues. Germline values: CDR1 MNHEY, CDR2 SMNVEV (reference sequence). CDR3 residues: CASRHGTGPYEQYF. CDR3 bases: TGTGCCAGCAGACATGGGACAGGTCCCTACGAGCAGTACTTC.

There are a few counts of this clonotype. This chain uses TRBV7-6 with TRBJ1-5; D possibly corresponds to TRBD1 (5 bases). CDR1 is SGHVS and CDR2 is FNYEAQ in the germline V gene. V lost 5 bases, J lost 7 bases, and 18 bases lay in between. The CDR3 spans 15 residues. This CDR3 is CASSQLQGAGQPQHF. DNA of the CDR3: TGTGCCAGCAGCCAACTGCAGGGAGCGGGGCAGCCCCAGCATTTT.

The table lists this clonotype with many counts. J is TRBJ2-3 and V is TRBV6-1, with D hard to call. Trimming took off 8 bases at V and 2 bases at J, with 5 bases between the two ends. Germline V gene data show CDR1 as MNHNS and CDR2 as SASEGT. The CDR3 is made up of 11 amino acids. As DNA, the CDR3 is TGTGCCAGCTCCGACACAGATACGCAGTATTTT. It codes for CASSDTDTQYF.

The chain recombines TRBV7-6 with TRBJ2-1; D may be TRBD2 (6 bases). The CDR3 loop spans 15 amino acids. Germline CDR1 is SGHVS and CDR2 is FNYEAQ. Trimming took 4 bases from V and 0 from J, leaving 10 bases between them. The CDR3 DNA sequence: TGTGCCAGCAGCTCCCTAGCGACCTCCTACAATGAGCAGTTCTTC. This encodes CASSSLATSYNEQFF.

This clonotype was seen many times. The V and J genes are TRBV7-9 and TRBJ1-6; unclear D gene. This CDR3 region has 16 residues. Between the trimmed V and J ends, which lost 1 base and 9 bases, there was a span of 16 bases. CDR1 is SEHNR, CDR2 FQNEAQ, per germline (reference sequence). The CDR3 loop reads CASSLGATTASSPLHF. The CDR3 DNA reads as TGTGCCAGCAGCTTAGGAGCTACCACCGCTAGTTCACCCCTCCACTTT.

The chain uses TRBV6-6 and TRBJ1-2; D is ambiguous. The CDR3 is 15 amino acids. The germline V and J ends were trimmed by 6 bases and 1 base, with 15 bases remaining between them. Germline V gene sequence: CDR1 MNHNY, CDR2 SVGAGI (reference sequence). CDR3 amino acids: CASRSDSNLNYGYTF. The CDR3 DNA follows: TGTGCCAGCAGGTCGGACTCGAATCTTAACTATGGCTACACCTTC.

This clonotype was detected only once. CDR3 DNA: TGTGCCAGCAGTGAACCCCTTTCCCGTCGGTACTACGAGCAGTACTTC. Translation gives CASSEPLSRRYYEQYF. The V gene is TRBV6-1, the J gene TRBJ2-7; D is uncertain. Looked up from germline, CDR1 is MNHNS and CDR2 is SASEGT. The V and J ends lost 2 bases and 3 bases respectively, with 17 bases between them. The CDR3 covers 16 residues.

This clonotype was recorded a few times. The chain employs TRBV19 and TRBJ2-6; D is unresolved. Trimming left V 6 bases short and J 2 bases short, with 11 bases between. Per germline, CDR1 LNHDA and CDR2 SQIVND (reference sequence). The CDR3 spans 15 residues. CDR3: CASSPQDPGANVLTF. Written as DNA, the CDR3 is TGTGCCAGTAGCCCCCAAGATCCTGGGGCCAACGTCCTGACTTTC.

This clonotype was detected a few times. J is TRBJ2-1 and V is TRBV19; the D is unclear. This CDR3 comprises 14 residues. Germline loops: CDR1 LNHDA, CDR2 SQIVND (reference sequence). V gave up 3 bases and J gave up 4 bases, with 10 bases separating them. The CDR3 here is CASSIQSHYNEQFF. In nucleotides, the CDR3 is TGTGCCAGTAGTATCCAGAGTCATTACAATGAGCAGTTCTTC.

The J gene is TRBJ1-1, the V gene TRBV12-3 or TRBV12-4; no reliable D call. V was pared by 5 bases and J by 0 bases, with 13 bases between. The CDR3 covers 15 residues. The CDR3 is CASSHSPLMNTEAFF. The DNA of the CDR3 is TGTGCCAGCAGTCATAGTCCCTTAATGAACACTGAAGCTTTCTTT.

This clonotype was found a few times. The chain carries TRBV15 and TRBJ2-7; D perhaps matches TRBD1 (6 bases). CDR1 is LNHNV, CDR2 YYDKDF, per germline (reference sequence). V was pared by 6 bases and J by 1 base, with 10 bases between. The CDR3 contains 13 residues. As DNA, the CDR3 is TGTGCCACCAGTCAGGGGTCTTCCTACGAGCAGTACTTC. Translated, it gives CATSQGSSYEQYF.

The J gene is TRBJ2-5, the V gene TRBV11-2, with 7 nucleotides matching TRBD1. CDR1 is SGHAT and CDR2 is FQNNGV in the germline V gene. The CDR3 contains 14 residues. V shed 5 bases and J 5 bases; nucleotides not matched to a gene: 8. The CDR3 spells CASSQLTGTETQYF. DNA for the CDR3: TGTGCCAGCAGCCAACTGACAGGGACGGAGACCCAGTACTTC.

This clonotype turned up a few times. The rearrangement uses TRBV2 and TRBJ1-6; TRBD1 matches at 7 bases. CDR1 is SNHLY and CDR2 is FYNNEI in the germline V gene. The V segment lost 6 bases and the J segment 10 bases; nucleotides outside the gene matches: 12. The CDR3 is 15 amino acids. The DNA for the CDR3 is TGTGCCAGCAGGAAAACGGGACAGCTTTTATCACCCCTCCACTTT. Residues: CASRKTGQLLSPLHF. The entire variable domain, with the rest obtained from reference TRBV2 and TRBJ1-6, is as follows: EPEVTQTPSHQVTQMGQEVILRCVPISNHLYFYWYRQILGQKVEFLVSFYNNEISEKSEIFDDQFSVERPDGSNFTLKIRSTKLEDSAMYFCASRKTGQLLSPLHFGNGTRLTVT.

At least ten counts were recorded for this clonotype. The rearrangement links TRBV18 to TRBJ1-2, with 11 bases matching TRBD1. The V segment lost 3 bases and the J segment 4 bases; nucleotides outside the gene matches: 7. The CDR3 loop spans 16 amino acids. From germline, CDR1 is KGHSH and CDR2 LQKENI. CDR3 loop: CASSPIGTGGTYGYTF. CDR3 DNA: TGTGCCAGCTCACCTATCGGGACAGGGGGGACCTATGGCTACACCTTC. Full variable domain (outside the CDR3, taken from reference TRBV18 and TRBJ1-2): NAGVMQNPRHLVRRRGQEARLRCSPMKGHSHVYWYRQLPEEGLKFMVYLQKENIIDESGMPKERFSAEFPKEGPSILRIQQVVRGDSAAYFCASSPIGTGGTYGYTFGSGTRLTVV.

In its sample, this clonotype was seen a few times. Because the CDR3's place on the DNA is in doubt, the DNA is left out and the CDR3 is given as listed by TCRdb. The chain is built from TRBV7-5 and TRBJ1-6; TRBD1, the table's D call, was not compared with the DNA. TRBV7-5 is listed as a pseudogene. The CDR3 sequence runs 24 residues, both termini included. Here the CDR3 reads CISVPEAYWGLPRNRSSYNSPLHF.

The genes are TRBV24-1 and TRBJ2-5, with D possibly TRBD1 on 5 matching bases. The CDR3 is 14 residues long. Germline lookup yields CDR1 KGHDR and CDR2 SFDVKD. V lost 4 bases to trimming and J lost 1 base, with 9 bases between them. As DNA, the CDR3 is TGTGCCACCAGTGACTCCGACAGCCAAGAGACCCAGTACTTC. This encodes CATSDSDSQETQYF.

In its sample, this clonotype was seen once. The V call is TRBV7-9, the J call TRBJ2-3; D gene unclear. V was pared by 4 bases and J by 10 bases, with 12 bases between. Germline V gene sequence: CDR1 SEHNR, CDR2 FQNEAQ (reference sequence). This CDR3 spans 12 amino acids. The CDR3 region is CASSYDVAAQYF. CDR3 coding DNA: TGTGCCAGCAGCTACGACGTAGCAGCGCAGTATTTT.

There are a few counts of this clonotype. V and J are TRBV11-2 and TRBJ2-1, with 10 bases fitting TRBD2. Germline CDR1 and CDR2: SGHAT and FQNNGV. This CDR3 spans 15 amino acids. J gave up 6 bases and V 5 bases, and 7 bases lay outside the gene matches. The CDR3 nucleotides are TGTGCCAGCAGCCAAACTAGCGGGGCTATCAATGAGCAGTTCTTC. Translation: CASSQTSGAINEQFF.

The V call is TRBV28, the J call TRBJ1-3; 7 nucleotides match TRBD1. This CDR3 comprises 15 residues. The germline V gene encodes CDR1 MDHEN and CDR2 SYDVKM. The V gene end was trimmed by 6 bases and the J gene end by 0 bases; junction bases not matched to a gene: 5. The CDR3 sequence is CASSPGGLSGNTIYF. CDR3 nucleotides: TGTGCCAGCAGCCCAGGGGGGCTCTCTGGAAACACCATATATTTT.

This clonotype was observed a handful of times. This rearrangement joins TRBV28 to TRBJ1-2; D is undetermined. Between the trimmed V and J ends, which lost 2 bases and 8 bases, there was a span of 18 bases. The V gene's germline CDR1 is MDHEN and CDR2 SYDVKM. The CDR3 spans 15 residues. The CDR3 loop is CASSLALRSSDGYTF. The CDR3 coding sequence is TGTGCCAGCAGTTTAGCGCTTCGGTCCTCGGACGGCTACACCTTC.

This clonotype was observed at least ten times. V and J are TRBV28 and TRBJ1-1; D may be TRBD1 (6 bases). CDR3 length: 17 amino acids. The V gene's germline CDR1 is MDHEN and CDR2 SYDVKM. V was trimmed by 2 bases and J by 0 bases, leaving 16 bases between them. This CDR3 reads CASSLTGIQGLNTEAFF. The CDR3 DNA sequence: TGTGCCAGCAGTTTAACGGGTATACAGGGTTTGAACACTGAAGCTTTCTTT.